This is a list of T cell receptor beta chains from one sample in a study of T cell responses to AZD1222 COVID-19 vaccine. The method was immunoSEQ multiplex PCR; TCRdb's version includes in-frame clones alone and lacks a portion of them. The table shows over 110,000 clones, with under 95% occurring only once. This specimen consisted of peripheral blood, obtained on day 0 of AZD1222 vaccination. Receptors were obtained from an adult in good health. Both conserved end residues are part of each CDR3. A D gene is named only where the DNA matches it firmly.

- TRBJ1-1 TRBV7-3 CASSLSEGMNTEAFF
- TRBJ2-3 TRBV7-8 CASSPHPRGVGTDTQYF
- TRBJ1-5 TRBV10-2 CATEASGHNQPQHF
- TRBJ1-3 TRBV30 CAWSGDTFSGNTIYF
TRBD1 TRBJ1-2 TRBV6-5 CASIWDRMGGYTF
- TRBJ1-2 TRBV12-5 CASALGGGGYGYTF
- TRBJ2-3 TRBV24-1 CATPRTSPSTDTQYF
- TRBJ1-1 TRBV24-1 CATSAGGGLTEAFF
- TRBJ1-5 TRBV27 CASSPNNQPQHF
TRBD2 TRBJ2-1 TRBV5-4 CASSLGTSGNEQFF
- TRBJ1-5 TRBV6-5 CASSLGGNGPQHF
- TRBJ1-2 TRBV3-1/TRBV3-2 CASSQAAGPYGYTF
TRBD1 TRBJ2-7 TRBV27 CASTTSGQGPYEQYF
TRBD2 TRBJ2-1 TRBV7-2 CASSLVAGVDEQFF
- TRBJ1-4 TRBV5-1 CASSFPDAGEKLFF
- TRBJ1-1 TRBV5-1 CASSQSSPNTEAFF
TRBD1 TRBJ1-2 TRBV4-3 CASSQEGTGDYGYTF